This entry lists 13 T cell receptor beta chains sequenced from one sample in a study of T cell repertoires in cytomegalovirus infection. TCRdb re-called the reads with MiXCR, one entry per CDR3 protein. In the table there are fewer than 350,000 distinct CDR3 sequences, under 20% of which are singletons. Sequencing used PBMCs. These receptor sequences come from a human donor in good health (CMV status not recorded). Some clones in this sample may be carry-over from other donors' samples.

The J gene is TRBJ2-5, the V gene TRBV20-1; D ambiguous. Looked up from germline, CDR1 is DFQATT and CDR2 is SNEGSKA (reference sequence). This CDR3 has 13 residues. Trimming stripped 4 bases from V and 8 bases from J, with 17 bases between. CDR3 DNA sequence: TGCAGTGCTACCCTCACACAGAAGAGAACCCAGTACTTC. As protein: CSATLTQKRTQYF.

This clonotype appeared many times. The chain employs TRBV6-2 or TRBV6-3 and TRBJ2-6; 9 nucleotides match TRBD1. The CDR3 is 17 residues long. Trimming removed 2 bases from V and 1 base from J; junction bases left unmatched: 3. Germline V gene data show CDR1 as MNHEY and CDR2 as SVGEGT. The CDR3 region is CASSYRDRVSGANVLTF. The CDR3 region has the DNA TGTGCCAGCAGTTACCGGGACAGGGTGTCTGGGGCCAACGTCCTGACTTTC.

DNA of the CDR3: TGTGCCAGTAGTGCCTACTCAGGGGATGAAGCTTTCTTT. This sequence encodes CASSAYSGDEAFF. The chain joins TRBV19 to TRBJ1-1; D might be TRBD1 (6 bases). V gave up 5 bases and J gave up 7 bases, with 14 bases separating them. There are 13 residues in the CDR3. Per the germline V gene, CDR1 is LNHDA and CDR2 is SQIVND (reference sequence).

This clonotype has just a few counts. The chain has TRBV20-1 and TRBJ2-1; D is perhaps TRBD1 or TRBD2 (6 bases each). V lost 8 bases and J 6 bases, leaving 17 bases between the germline ends. CDR3 length equals 13 residues. The germline V gene has CDR1 DFQATT and CDR2 SNEGSKA (reference sequence). The CDR3 is CSLKGGLGNEQFF. CDR3 sequence (DNA): TGCAGTCTAAAGGGGGGTTTAGGCAATGAGCAGTTCTTC.

The chain links TRBV29-1 to TRBJ1-1, with unresolved D. The CDR3 length is 12 residues. Germline loops: CDR1 SQVTM, CDR2 ANQGSEA. Trimming took 3 bases from V and 2 from J, leaving 7 bases between them. CDR3 bases: TGCAGCGTTGAGGACCTAAACACTGAAGCTTTCTTT. Translated, it gives CSVEDLNTEAFF.

CDR3 nucleotides: TGTGCCGGCGGGGGACAGCCGAACACTGAAGCTTTCTTT. Translation: CAGGGQPNTEAFF. The chain uses TRBV5-4 and TRBJ1-1, with 7 bases fitting TRBD1. Germline lookup yields CDR1 SGHNT and CDR2 YYREEE (reference sequence). The CDR3 has 13 residues. J lost 1 base, V lost 10 bases, and 7 bases had no gene match.

The chain carries TRBV2 and TRBJ2-1; 8 bases align to TRBD2. After removal of 5 bases from V and 10 bases from J, the junction contained 10 bases not matched to a gene. The germline V gene encodes CDR1 SNHLY and CDR2 FYNNEI. The CDR3 runs 14 residues. Here the CDR3 DNA reads TGTGCCAGCAGTCTCCTCCGGGGGGGAGAAGAGCAGTTCTTC. Its protein product is CASSLLRGGEEQFF.

V gene TRBV20-1 combines with J gene TRBJ2-3; 7 nucleotides line up with TRBD2. This CDR3 has 13 residues. Germline CDR1 is DFQATT and CDR2 is SNEGSKA (reference sequence). The V gene end was trimmed by 6 bases and the J gene end by 4 bases; junction bases not matched to a gene: 7. CDR3 amino acids: CSAVAGYADTQYF. DNA for the CDR3: TGCAGTGCCGTAGCGGGCTATGCAGATACGCAGTATTTT.

This clonotype was observed many times. This chain links TRBV7-2 with TRBJ2-3; no firm D call. This CDR3 is 12 amino acids long. V lost 4 bases and J 2 bases, leaving 4 bases between the germline ends. Germline V gene lookup returns CDR1 SGHTA and CDR2 FQGNSA. The DNA for the CDR3 is TGTGCCAGCAGCTCCTACACAGATACGCAGTATTTT. Its protein is CASSSYTDTQYF.

This clonotype was recorded many times. The V gene is TRBV28, the J gene TRBJ2-5; 10 nucleotides agree with TRBD2. The germline gives CDR1 MDHEN, CDR2 SYDVKM. There are 15 residues in the CDR3. V lost 3 bases, J lost 1 base, and 2 bases stayed unmatched. CDR3 nucleotide sequence: TGTGCCAGCAGTTTGCCTAGCGGGGGCCAAGAGACCCAGTACTTC. It encodes CASSLPSGGQETQYF.

This clonotype was counted at least ten times. This sequence joins TRBV5-6 and TRBJ2-4, with TRBD2 matching 8 bases. The V and J ends lost 5 bases and 5 bases, in that order; junction bases with no gene match: 12. Per the germline V gene, CDR1 is SGHDT and CDR2 is YYEEEE. The CDR3 is 16 amino acids. CDR3 sequence: CASRTRAGGLENIQYF. CDR3 bases: TGTGCCAGCAGGACCCGGGCGGGGGGTCTCGAAAACATTCAGTACTTC.

The chain combines TRBV7-2 with TRBJ1-2, with 11 bases matching TRBD1. This CDR3 spans 15 amino acids. The V segment lost 3 bases and the J segment 8 bases; nucleotides outside the gene matches: 8. From germline, CDR1 is SGHTA and CDR2 FQGNSA. CDR3 region: CASSFPGQGARGYTF. As DNA, the CDR3 is TGTGCCAGCAGCTTCCCAGGACAGGGGGCGCGGGGCTACACCTTC.

The chain has TRBV10-3 and TRBJ2-1; D is perhaps TRBD2 (5 bases). The V gene lost 8 bases and the J gene lost 0 bases, with 5 bases spanning the gap. The CDR3 runs 12 residues. Germline values: CDR1 ENHRY, CDR2 SYGVKD. The CDR3 loop is CAIGGSYNEQFF. The CDR3 nucleotides are TGTGCCATCGGAGGCTCCTACAATGAGCAGTTCTTC.